The text below deals with one TCR beta chain. At one end, the junction sequence differs from germline, possibly due to a read error. This sample stems from a study of read filtering for tumor transcriptome and immune sequencing. Study at large: Among patients, some 17 were male and more than 11 female, aged about 40 to 90 (mean around 68).

From around 440 ng of RNA, a library with molecular barcoded alpha/delta and beta/gamma adaptors was made. MiXCR, run by TCRdb on the reads, gives a single entry per CDR3 protein. Of tens of thousands of distinct CDR3 sequences in the sample, around a fifth were seen once. The clonotype was recovered from a donor older than 35 with multiple myeloma. The source material was a population of CD138-negative cells sorted from bone marrow.

The DNA of the CDR3 is TGTGCCAGCAGCTTACGAATGTTGCAGGGCATAGCCATAAACATTCAGTACTTC. It translates to CASSLRMLQGIAINIQYF. The gene calls are TRBV7-3 and TRBJ2-4; TRBD1 might be the D (5 bases). Germline lookup yields CDR1 SGHTA and CDR2 FQGTGA. The CDR3 has 18 amino acids.